This T cell receptor beta chain was identified in a study of beta chain features in type 1 diabetes. The wider study: The study examined roughly 110,000,000 sorted cells across all samples. Findings and caveats of the study: Still unanswered here is whether HLA type influences TCRB rearrangement.

The CDR3 has 14 residues. Germline lookup yields CDR1 SGHTA and CDR2 FQGTGA. V was cut by 5 bases and J by 2 bases, with 9 bases left in between. As every portion of the isolated RNA was reverse transcribed, the sequencing read expressed TCRB transcripts. Profiled with immunoSEQ multiplex PCR; TCRdb holds only in-frame clones, not every one. Among under 950,000 clones listed, around a sixth were seen once. As concerns this clone: Its antigen is unknown.

The TCR comes from a woman aged 18-35 years in good health. V gene TRBV7-3 combines with J gene TRBJ2-2; no reliable D call. Sample: naive CD4+ T cells from blood. Here the CDR3 DNA reads TGTGCCAGCAGCCCTCGCAGAAACACCGGGGAGCTGTTTTTT. It translates to CASSPRRNTGELFF.